This T cell receptor (beta chain) was recorded in a study of cytomegalovirus exposure and HLA in healthy donors. The PCR ran on 60 Vbeta and 13 Jbeta primers. Sequencing was performed with immunoSEQ multiplex PCR; in TCRdb, only in-frame clones are kept and a portion is missing. The data show about 160,000 clones, with around 69% seen just once and approximately 2.8% held by the top ten. Trimming removed 5 bases from V and 3 bases from J; junction bases left unmatched: 3. This CDR3 has 15 residues. Germline lookup yields CDR1 MRHNA and CDR2 SNTAGT. This TCR derives from a woman aged 30 to 39 in good health and CMV-seronegative. This chain connects TRBV6-4 to TRBJ2-1, with 11 bases identical to TRBD2. Sequencing used PBMCs. Written as DNA, the CDR3 is TGTGCCAGCAGTAAAGGACTAGCGGGCTACAATGAGCAGTTCTTC. Translated, it gives CASSKGLAGYNEQFF.